What follows are 25 T cell receptor beta chains derived from one specimen sequenced in a study of T-cell reconstitution after alpha-beta-depleted transplantation in children. The TCRbeta library incorporated unique molecular identifiers. TCRdb fed the PCR reads into MiXCR, producing one record per CDR3 protein. The repertoire consists of over 150,000 distinct CDR3 sequences, with roughly 7% occurring once and the leading ten covering just over 5.5%. The material sequenced was PBMCs, taken before TCRalphabeta/CD19-depleted stem cell transplant. The receptors were sampled from a boy younger than 10 with acute lymphoblastic leukemia, due to receive a stem cell transplant.

This clonotype was found many times. V and J are TRBV28 and TRBJ2-1; D assignment may be TRBD1 or TRBD2 (5 bases each). Between the trimmed V and J ends, which lost 4 bases and 0 bases, there was a span of 13 bases. This CDR3 has 16 residues. Germline loops: CDR1 MDHEN, CDR2 SYDVKM. This CDR3 is CASSSAGTDSYNEQFF. CDR3 nucleotides: TGTGCCAGCAGTTCCGCCGGGACCGACTCCTACAATGAGCAGTTCTTC.

This clonotype has a count of ten or more. The chain combines TRBV21-1 with TRBJ2-7. TRBV21-1 is listed as a pseudogene. The CDR3 extends over 17 amino acids. In nucleotides, the CDR3 is TGTGCCAGCAGCATAGGATGGTTCAGACTTCAAAATTACGAGCAGTACTTC. Translated: CASSIGWFRLQNYEQYF.

This clonotype was picked up many times. J is TRBJ2-5 and V is TRBV5-1, with 7 positions matching TRBD1. Trimming cost V 4 bases and J 1 base; bases outside gene matches: 4. The CDR3 is made up of 14 amino acids. Per the germline V gene, CDR1 is SGHRS and CDR2 is YFSETQ. Here the CDR3 DNA reads TGCGCCAGCAGCGATGGGACAGCCCAAGAGACCCAGTACTTC. Translated: CASSDGTAQETQYF.

There are many counts of this clonotype. The rearrangement uses TRBV5-1 and TRBJ2-3; either TRBD1 or TRBD2 may fit D (6 bases each). This CDR3 contains 14 residues. V lost 5 bases and J 6 bases, leaving 16 bases between the germline ends. Germline V CDR1 and CDR2: SGHRS, YFSETQ. CDR3 DNA sequence: TGCGCCAGCAGTTCCCGGGGGCGTTCGGATACGCAGTATTTT. This codes for CASSSRGRSDTQYF.

This clonotype appeared many times. This rearrangement joins TRBV14 to TRBJ2-7; D may be TRBD2 (5 bases). The length of the CDR3 is 15 residues. Germline V gene data show CDR1 as SGHDN and CDR2 as FVKESK. V was shortened by 0 bases and J by 4 bases, with 13 bases between the two germline ends. CDR3 in DNA: TGTGCCAGCAGCCAAGATCGAGGGCTTCGGTACGAGCAGTACTTC. Amino acid sequence: CASSQDRGLRYEQYF.

This clonotype was seen a few times. The chain employs TRBV20-1 and TRBJ2-7; TRBD2 agrees at 7 bases. Germline V gives CDR1 DFQATT, CDR2 SNEGSKA (reference sequence). CDR3 length equals 13 residues. With 2 bases clipped from V and 7 bases from J, the junction kept 8 bases outside the gene matches. The CDR3 region has the DNA TGCAGTGCTAGACCCACGGGAGGTAGGGAGCAGTACTTC. Protein: CSARPTGGREQYF.

Of note for this clonotype: A clone one base away is much larger, so this may be a read error. This rearrangement joins TRBV11-2 to TRBJ1-5; no reliable D call. CDR1 is SGHAT, CDR2 FQNNGV, per germline. The CDR3 contains 13 residues. The DNA of the CDR3 is TGTGCCAGCAGCTTAATGAGCAATCAGCCCCATCATTTT. Translated, it gives CASSLMSNQPHHF. Full variable domain (outside the CDR3, taken from reference TRBV11-2 and TRBJ1-5): EAGVAQSPRYKIIEKRQSVAFWCNPISGHATLYWYQQILGQGPKLLIQFQNNGVVDDSQLPKDRFSAERLKGVDSTLKIQPAKLEDSAVYLCASSLMSNQPHHFGDGTRLSIL.

This clonotype was recorded at least ten times. The V call is TRBV24-1, the J call TRBJ2-1; 7 bases line up with TRBD2. The CDR3 has 14 amino acids. Germline CDR1 is KGHDR and CDR2 is SFDVKD. Unmatched junction bases numbered 6, after V lost 3 bases and J lost 8 bases. The CDR3 DNA reads as TGTGCCACCAGTGATCCGCCGCGGGGGTATGAGCAGTTCTTC. This encodes CATSDPPRGYEQFF.

This clonotype was picked up many times. CDR3 amino acids: CASSVGGHEQFF. CDR3 coding DNA: TGTGCCAGCAGCGTCGGGGGCCATGAGCAGTTCTTC. This chain connects TRBV3-1 to TRBJ2-1, with D perhaps assigned TRBD1 or TRBD2 (6 bases each). Germline V gene sequence: CDR1 LGHDT, CDR2 YNNKEL (reference sequence). Deletions cut 5 bases from V and 8 bases from J, with 10 bases between. The CDR3 is 12 amino acids.

The J gene is TRBJ2-7, the V gene TRBV5-1; D unresolved. Germline CDR1 and CDR2: SGHRS and YFSETQ. The CDR3 runs 14 residues. Between the trimmed V and J ends, which lost 1 base and 6 bases, there was a span of 14 bases. CDR3 amino acids: CASSLRAENGEQYF. The CDR3 bases are TGCGCCAGCAGCTTGCGGGCGGAGAATGGCGAGCAGTACTTC.

This clonotype was counted once. This sequence joins TRBV7-6 and TRBJ2-1; 9 bases align to TRBD2. Germline trimming cut 4 bases from V and 8 bases from J; bases unmatched to any gene: 18. In germline, CDR1 is SGHVS, CDR2 FNYEAQ. The CDR3 runs to 18 residues. CDR3 amino acids: CASSSLILAGVGPDEQFF. The CDR3 DNA sequence: TGTGCCAGCAGCTCCCTGATTTTAGCGGGAGTGGGGCCAGATGAGCAGTTCTTC.

This chain uses TRBV6-1 with TRBJ2-7, with D perhaps given as TRBD1 or TRBD2 (5 bases each). The CDR3 totals 13 residues. CDR1 and CDR2 from the germline V gene are MNHNS and SASEGT. Trimming took off 6 bases at V and 2 bases at J, with 11 bases between the two ends. The DNA of the CDR3 is TGTGCCAGCAGGGTGGGGGTCCCCTACGAGCAGTACTTC. It yields the protein CASRVGVPYEQYF.

This clonotype has just a few counts. The chain has TRBV5-4 and TRBJ1-5; the match to TRBD1 covers 10 bases. The junction had 12 bases not matched to a gene; V was cut back by 3 bases and J by 3 bases. This CDR3 contains 18 residues. Germline CDR1 reads SGHNT; CDR2 reads YYREEE (reference sequence). The CDR3 DNA follows: TGTGCCAGCAGCTATAGTGGGGGACAGGGGCCCTACAATCAGCCCCAGCATTTT. Translating gives CASSYSGGQGPYNQPQHF.

The table lists this clonotype with a few counts. The gene calls are TRBV20-1 and TRBJ2-7, with TRBD1 as a possible D gene (5 bases). From germline, CDR1 is DFQATT and CDR2 SNEGSKA (reference sequence). The CDR3 runs 14 residues. The V end was cut by 0 bases, the J end by 2 bases, with 11 bases between. CDR3 residues: CSARDARATYEQYF. CDR3 DNA sequence: TGCAGTGCTAGAGATGCCAGGGCAACCTACGAGCAGTACTTC.

This clonotype came up many times. The gene calls are TRBV28 and TRBJ2-4; TRBD2 aligns across 7 bases. Trimming removed 6 bases from V and 6 bases from J; junction bases left unmatched: 5. This CDR3 comprises 13 residues. Germline V CDR1 and CDR2: MDHEN, SYDVKM. The CDR3, as DNA: TGTGCCAGCAGATCGGGGGGAATAAACATTCAGTACTTC. Translation gives CASRSGGINIQYF. Supplemented by reference TRBV28 and TRBJ2-4, the full variable domain reads DVKVTQSSRYLVKRTGEKVFLECVQDMDHENMFWYRQDPGLGLRLIYFSYDVKMKEKGDIPEGYSVSREKKERFSLILESASTNQTSMYLCASRSGGINIQYFGAGTRLSVL.

In this sample, this clonotype turned up many times. This chain connects TRBV7-8 to TRBJ2-7; TRBD1 matches 8 bases. The CDR3 runs to 17 residues. Germline assignment: CDR1 SGHVS and CDR2 FQNEAQ. J was trimmed by 0 bases and V by 0 bases; bases with no gene match: 7. The CDR3 DNA reads TGTGCCAGCAGCTTAGCGGTGGGCAGGGGGCCCTCCTACGAGCAGTACTTC. Amino acids: CASSLAVGRGPSYEQYF. The full variable domain, completed using reference TRBV7-8 and TRBJ2-7, is GAGVSQSPRYKVAKRGQDVALRCDPISGHVSLFWYQQALGQGPEFLTYFQNEAQLDKSGLPSDRFFAERPEGSVSTLKIQRTQQEDSAVYLCASSLAVGRGPSYEQYFGPGTRLTVT.

CDR3 amino acids: CATMLYGYTF. The CDR3 DNA is TGTGCCACCATGTTATATGGCTACACCTTC. This rearrangement joins TRBV7-2 to TRBJ1-2; D not certain. The CDR3 runs to 10 residues. Looked up from germline, CDR1 is SGHTA and CDR2 is FQGNSA. Trimming pared 10 bases from V and 5 bases from J, leaving 8 bases between.

This clonotype came up many times. This chain connects TRBV7-2 to TRBJ2-3, with D possibly matching TRBD1 (6 bases). Deletions cut 4 bases from V and 4 bases from J, with 15 bases between. The CDR3 has 15 residues. CDR1 SGHTA and CDR2 FQGNSA come from the germline V gene. CDR3 sequence reads: CASSSGTKRADTQYF. CDR3 bases: TGTGCCAGCAGCTCCGGGACAAAAAGGGCAGATACGCAGTATTTT.

This chain joins TRBV12-3 or TRBV12-4 and TRBJ2-1; TRBD2 is a possible D gene (6 bases). This CDR3 spans 14 amino acids. Trimming removed 6 bases at V and 7 bases at J, with 16 bases between. As DNA, the CDR3 is TGTGCCAGCAGCCAAGAGGGTGGAGGGAATGAGCAGTTCTTC. Protein: CASSQEGGGNEQFF.

The rearrangement uses TRBV6-2 or TRBV6-3 and TRBJ2-1, with 10 bases matching TRBD2. Germline assignment: CDR1 MNHEY and CDR2 SVGEGT. The CDR3 is 16 residues long. Trimming took 8 bases from V and 4 from J; bases not matched to a gene: 11. DNA of the CDR3: TGTGCCAGCGGCAGTTCGCTAGCGGGGGAATACAATGAGCAGTTCTTC. Protein sequence: CASGSSLAGEYNEQFF.

The V and J genes are TRBV7-9 and TRBJ2-7; TRBD1 might be the D (6 bases). Deletions cut 5 bases from V and 3 bases from J, with 17 bases between. CDR1 is SEHNR and CDR2 is FQNEAQ in the germline V gene (reference sequence). CDR3 length: 15 residues. The CDR3 here is CASSRAGVGGYEQYF. The CDR3, as DNA: TGTGCCAGCAGCCGAGCCGGGGTAGGGGGCTACGAGCAGTACTTC.

This clonotype appeared a few times. This chain joins TRBV7-2 and TRBJ2-1; 14 bases are shared with TRBD2. Germline CDR1 reads SGHTA; CDR2 reads FQGNSA. The CDR3 has 17 residues. V lost 0 bases, J lost 8 bases, and 6 bases stayed unmatched. The CDR3 spells CASSLALGTSGSDEQFF. CDR3 nucleotides: TGTGCCAGCAGCTTAGCCCTCGGGACTAGCGGGAGCGATGAGCAGTTCTTC.

This clonotype was picked up many times. The chain uses TRBV12-3 or TRBV12-4 and TRBJ1-5, with 7 bases matching TRBD1. This CDR3 comprises 14 residues. V dropped 6 bases and J dropped 3; count of bases not matched to a gene: 5. In DNA form, the CDR3 reads TGTGCCAGCAGCCTCGGGACAGACAATCAGCCCCAGCATTTT. It encodes CASSLGTDNQPQHF.

This clonotype was observed many times. The V and J genes are TRBV6-1 and TRBJ1-5; tentatively, D is TRBD1 (5 bases). This CDR3 has 15 residues. Germline CDR1 reads MNHNS; CDR2 reads SASEGT. The V end lost 0 bases, the J end lost 7 bases, and 13 bases lay between the germline ends. Here the CDR3 DNA reads TGTGCCAGCAGTGAAGCAGGCGGGGACGGCCAGCCCCAGCATTTT. This codes for CASSEAGGDGQPQHF.

The chain uses TRBV19 and TRBJ2-3; TRBD2 agrees at 12 bases. Germline-derived CDR1 and CDR2 are LNHDA and SQIVND (reference sequence). Losses at the gene ends were 6 bases for V and 5 bases for J; bases not matched to a gene: 9. The CDR3 is 16 residues long. CDR3 DNA sequence: TGTGCCAGTAGCAATACCGGGACTAGCGGGCGAGATACGCAGTATTTT. Amino acid sequence: CASSNTGTSGRDTQYF.